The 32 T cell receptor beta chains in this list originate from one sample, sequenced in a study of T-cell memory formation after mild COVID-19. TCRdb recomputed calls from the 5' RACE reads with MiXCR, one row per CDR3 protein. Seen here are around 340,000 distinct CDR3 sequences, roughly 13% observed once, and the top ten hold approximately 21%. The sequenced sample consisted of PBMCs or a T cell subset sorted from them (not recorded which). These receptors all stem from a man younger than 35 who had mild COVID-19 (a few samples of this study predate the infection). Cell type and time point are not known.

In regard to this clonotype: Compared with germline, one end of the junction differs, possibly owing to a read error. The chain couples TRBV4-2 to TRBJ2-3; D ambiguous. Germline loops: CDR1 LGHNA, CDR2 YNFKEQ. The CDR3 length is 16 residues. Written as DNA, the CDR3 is TGCGCCAGCAGCCAAGATTTGGCGGCTAGCACAGATACGCAGTATTTT. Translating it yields CASSQDLAASTDTQYF.

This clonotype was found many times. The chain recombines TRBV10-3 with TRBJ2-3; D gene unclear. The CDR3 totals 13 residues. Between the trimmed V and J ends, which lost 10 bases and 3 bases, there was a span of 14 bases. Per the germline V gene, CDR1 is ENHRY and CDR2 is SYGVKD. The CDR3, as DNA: TGTGCCACCCTGGGCAAGCCTACAGATACGCAGTATTTT. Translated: CATLGKPTDTQYF.

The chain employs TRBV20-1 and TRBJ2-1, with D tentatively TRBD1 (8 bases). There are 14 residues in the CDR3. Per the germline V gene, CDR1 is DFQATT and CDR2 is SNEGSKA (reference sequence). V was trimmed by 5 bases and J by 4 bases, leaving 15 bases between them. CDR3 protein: CSAPSGDRYNEQFF. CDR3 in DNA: TGCAGTGCTCCCAGCGGGGACAGGTACAATGAGCAGTTCTTC.

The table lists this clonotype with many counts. CDR3 nucleotides: TGTGCCAGCAGCTTATCCCCTGCAGGGGAAAAACTGTTTTTT. This codes for CASSLSPAGEKLFF. The V and J genes are TRBV7-2 and TRBJ1-4; possible D gene TRBD1, 5 bases. The CDR3 runs to 14 residues. V was shortened by 2 bases and J by 8 bases, with 12 bases between the two germline ends. Germline V gives CDR1 SGHTA, CDR2 FQGNSA.

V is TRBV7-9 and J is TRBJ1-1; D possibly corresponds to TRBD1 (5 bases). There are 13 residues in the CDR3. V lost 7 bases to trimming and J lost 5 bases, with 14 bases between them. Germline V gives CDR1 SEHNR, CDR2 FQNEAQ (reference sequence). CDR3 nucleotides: TGTGCCAGCAACCCATGGGGGGGTACTGAAGCTTTCTTT. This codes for CASNPWGGTEAFF.

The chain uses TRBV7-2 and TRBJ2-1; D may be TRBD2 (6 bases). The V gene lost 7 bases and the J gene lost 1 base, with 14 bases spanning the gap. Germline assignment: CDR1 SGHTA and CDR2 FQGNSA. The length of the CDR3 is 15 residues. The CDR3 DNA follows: TGTGCCAGCACCTCCTTTAGCGGTTCCTACAATGAGCAGTTCTTC. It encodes CASTSFSGSYNEQFF.

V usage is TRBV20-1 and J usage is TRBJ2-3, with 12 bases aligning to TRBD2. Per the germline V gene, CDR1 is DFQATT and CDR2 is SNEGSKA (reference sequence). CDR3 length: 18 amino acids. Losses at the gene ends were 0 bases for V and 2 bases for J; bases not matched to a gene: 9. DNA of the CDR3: TGCAGTGCTAGAGAAAAACTAGCGGGGGGCTGGATCACAGATACGCAGTATTTT. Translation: CSAREKLAGGWITDTQYF.

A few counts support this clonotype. CDR3 nucleotides: TGTGCCAGCAGCCCGGACAGGGGCCAGGGGCAGCCCCAGCATTTT. This gives the protein CASSPDRGQGQPQHF. This chain connects TRBV7-2 to TRBJ1-5; 9 bases are a match to TRBD1. Germline V lookup: CDR1 SGHTA, CDR2 FQGNSA. This CDR3 spans 15 amino acids. V shed 5 bases and J 7 bases; nucleotides not matched to a gene: 9.

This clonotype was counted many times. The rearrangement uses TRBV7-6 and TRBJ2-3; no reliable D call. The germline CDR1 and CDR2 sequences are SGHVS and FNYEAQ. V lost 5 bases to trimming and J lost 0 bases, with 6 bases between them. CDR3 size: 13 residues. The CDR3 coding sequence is TGTGCCAGCAGCCAGGACAGCACAGATACGCAGTATTTT. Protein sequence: CASSQDSTDTQYF.

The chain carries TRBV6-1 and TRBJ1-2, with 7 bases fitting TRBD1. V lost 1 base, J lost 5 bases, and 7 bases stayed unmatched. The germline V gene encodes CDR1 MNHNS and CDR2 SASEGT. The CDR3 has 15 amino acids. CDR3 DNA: TGTGCCAGCAGTGAAGAGACAGGGTTCGGGTATGGCTACACCTTC. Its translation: CASSEETGFGYGYTF.

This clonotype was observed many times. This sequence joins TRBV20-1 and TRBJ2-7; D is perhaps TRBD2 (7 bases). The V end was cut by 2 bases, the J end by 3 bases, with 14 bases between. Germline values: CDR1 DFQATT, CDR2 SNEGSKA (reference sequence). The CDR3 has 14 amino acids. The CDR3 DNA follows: TGCAGTGCTAGAATCGGGGGGCCAGTCTACGAGCAGTACTTC. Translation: CSARIGGPVYEQYF.

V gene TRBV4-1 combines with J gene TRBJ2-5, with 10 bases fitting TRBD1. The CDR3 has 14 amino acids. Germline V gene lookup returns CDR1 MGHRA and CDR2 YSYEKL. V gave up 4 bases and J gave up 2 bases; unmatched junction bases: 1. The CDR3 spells CASSRGQGQETQYF. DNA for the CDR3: TGCGCCAGCAGCCGGGGACAGGGGCAAGAGACCCAGTACTTC.

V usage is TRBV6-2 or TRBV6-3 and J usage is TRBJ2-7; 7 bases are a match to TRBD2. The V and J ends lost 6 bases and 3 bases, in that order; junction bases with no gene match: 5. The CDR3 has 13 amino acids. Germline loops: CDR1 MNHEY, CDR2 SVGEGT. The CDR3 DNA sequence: TGTGCCAGCAGACCCCGCGGGGGCTACGAGCAGTACGTC. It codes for CASRPRGGYEQYV.

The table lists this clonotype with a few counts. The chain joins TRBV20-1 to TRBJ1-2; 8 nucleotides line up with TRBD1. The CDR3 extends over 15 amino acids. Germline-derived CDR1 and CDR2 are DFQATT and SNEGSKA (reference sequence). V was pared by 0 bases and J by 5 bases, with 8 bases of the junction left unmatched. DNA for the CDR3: TGCAGTGCTAGAGATGGCGACAGGGGAGGATATGGCTACACCTTC. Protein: CSARDGDRGGYGYTF.

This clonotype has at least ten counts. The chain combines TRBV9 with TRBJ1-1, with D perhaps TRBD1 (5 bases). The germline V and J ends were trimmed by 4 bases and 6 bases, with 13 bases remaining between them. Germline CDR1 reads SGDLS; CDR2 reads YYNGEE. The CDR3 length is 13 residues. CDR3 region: CASSRDPNSEAFF. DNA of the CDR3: TGTGCCAGCAGCAGGGACCCCAACTCTGAAGCTTTCTTT.

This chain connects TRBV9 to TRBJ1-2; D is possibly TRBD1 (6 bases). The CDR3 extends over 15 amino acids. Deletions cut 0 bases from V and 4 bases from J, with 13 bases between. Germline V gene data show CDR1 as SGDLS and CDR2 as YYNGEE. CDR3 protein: CASSVAGGPTYGYTF. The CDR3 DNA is TGTGCCAGCAGCGTAGCGGGGGGCCCTACCTATGGCTACACCTTC.

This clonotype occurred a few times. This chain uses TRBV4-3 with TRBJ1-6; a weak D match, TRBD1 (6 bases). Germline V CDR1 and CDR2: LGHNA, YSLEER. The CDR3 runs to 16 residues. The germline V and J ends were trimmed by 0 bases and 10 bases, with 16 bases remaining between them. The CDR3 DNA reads TGCGCCAGCAGCCAAGACGGCCGGGGGGCGAAATCACCCCTCCACTTT. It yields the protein CASSQDGRGAKSPLHF.

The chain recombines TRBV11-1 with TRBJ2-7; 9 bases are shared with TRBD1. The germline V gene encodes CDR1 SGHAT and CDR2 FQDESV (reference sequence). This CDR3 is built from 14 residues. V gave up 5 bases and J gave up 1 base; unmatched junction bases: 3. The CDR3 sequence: CASSPGQGSYEQYV. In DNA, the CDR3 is TGTGCCAGCAGCCCCGGACAGGGGTCCTACGAGCAGTACGTC.

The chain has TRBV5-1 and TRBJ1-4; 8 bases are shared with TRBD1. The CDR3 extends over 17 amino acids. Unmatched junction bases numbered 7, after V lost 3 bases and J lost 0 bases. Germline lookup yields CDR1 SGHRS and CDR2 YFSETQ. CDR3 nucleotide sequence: TGCGCCAGCAGCTGGGGGACAGGCTCGCCAACTAATGAAAAACTGTTTTTT. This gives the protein CASSWGTGSPTNEKLFF.

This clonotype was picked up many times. This CDR3 reads CATSENLGSQYF. The DNA for the CDR3 is TGTGCCACCAGTGAAAATCTAGGGTCCCAGTACTTC. This chain uses TRBV24-1 with TRBJ2-5; no clear D. Germline-derived CDR1 and CDR2 are KGHDR and SFDVKD. Trimming shortened V by 4 bases and J by 9 bases, and 11 bases separated the two germline ends. This CDR3 region has 12 residues.

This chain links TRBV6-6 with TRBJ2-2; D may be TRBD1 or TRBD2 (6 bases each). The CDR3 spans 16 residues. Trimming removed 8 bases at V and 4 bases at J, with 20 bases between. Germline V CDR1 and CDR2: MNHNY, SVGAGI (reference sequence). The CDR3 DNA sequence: TGTGCCAGCGCCCTAAGTTCCGGGGGCATCACCGGGGAGCTGTTTTTT. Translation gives CASALSSGGITGELFF.

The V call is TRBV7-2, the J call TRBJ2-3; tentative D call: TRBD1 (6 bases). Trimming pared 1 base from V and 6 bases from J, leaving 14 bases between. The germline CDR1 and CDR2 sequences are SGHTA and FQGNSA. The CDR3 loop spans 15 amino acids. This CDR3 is CASSLGDRRPDTQYF. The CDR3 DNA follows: TGTGCCAGCAGCTTAGGTGACAGGCGGCCGGATACGCAGTATTTT.

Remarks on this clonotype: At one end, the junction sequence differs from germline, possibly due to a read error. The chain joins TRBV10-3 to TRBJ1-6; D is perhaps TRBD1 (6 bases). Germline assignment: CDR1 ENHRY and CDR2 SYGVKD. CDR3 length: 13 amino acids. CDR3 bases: TGTGCCATCAGTGAGAGAGGGGATACGGGGACATACTTT. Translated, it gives CAISERGDTGTYF.

The CDR3 region has the DNA TGCGCCAGCAGCTTGGGACGAACAGGGGAAGAGACCCAGTACTTC. It translates to CASSLGRTGEETQYF. The chain couples TRBV5-1 to TRBJ2-5, with 7 bases matching TRBD1. This CDR3 has 15 amino acids. J gave up 3 bases and V 0 bases, and 5 bases lay outside the gene matches. Germline V gene sequence: CDR1 SGHRS, CDR2 YFSETQ.

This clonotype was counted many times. The CDR3 DNA reads TGTGCCAGTAGTGGGGTAGGGGGCACCGGGGAGCTGTTTTTT. Protein product: CASSGVGGTGELFF. The J gene is TRBJ2-2, the V gene TRBV19; D possibly corresponds to TRBD1 (6 bases). With 5 bases removed from V and 4 bases from J, the gap between germline ends came to 11 bases. Germline assignment: CDR1 LNHDA and CDR2 SQIVND (reference sequence). The CDR3 runs 14 residues. The full variable domain, with the rest looked up from reference TRBV19 and TRBJ2-2, is DGGITQSPKYLFRKEGQNVTLSCEQNLNHDAMYWYRQDPGQGLRLIYYSQIVNDFQKGDIAEGYSVSREKKESFPLTVTSAQKNPTAFYLCASSGVGGTGELFFGEGSRLTVL.

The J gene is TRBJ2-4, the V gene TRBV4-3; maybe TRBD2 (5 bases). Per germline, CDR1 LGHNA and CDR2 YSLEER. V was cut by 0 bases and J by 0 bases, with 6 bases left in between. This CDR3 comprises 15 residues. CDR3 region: CASSQDGGAKNIQYF. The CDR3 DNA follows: TGCGCCAGCAGCCAAGATGGAGGAGCCAAAAACATTCAGTACTTC.

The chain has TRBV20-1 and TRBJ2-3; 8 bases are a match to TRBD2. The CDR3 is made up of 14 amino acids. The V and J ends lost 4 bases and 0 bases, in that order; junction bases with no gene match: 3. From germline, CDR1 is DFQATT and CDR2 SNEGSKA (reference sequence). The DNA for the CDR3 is TGCAGTGCTAAAGCGGGGGTCAGCACAGATACGCAGTATTTT. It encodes CSAKAGVSTDTQYF.

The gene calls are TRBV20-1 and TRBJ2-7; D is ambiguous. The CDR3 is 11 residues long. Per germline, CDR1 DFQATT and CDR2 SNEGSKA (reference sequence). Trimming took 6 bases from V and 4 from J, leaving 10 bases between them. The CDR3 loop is CSAEVGYEQYF. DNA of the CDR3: TGCAGTGCCGAGGTAGGGTACGAGCAGTACTTC.

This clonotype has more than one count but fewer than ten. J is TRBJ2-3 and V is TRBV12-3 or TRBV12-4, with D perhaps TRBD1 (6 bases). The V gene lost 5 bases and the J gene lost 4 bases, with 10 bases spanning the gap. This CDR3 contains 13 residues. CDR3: CASSPQGSDTQYF. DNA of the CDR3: TGTGCCAGCAGTCCCCAGGGGTCAGATACGCAGTATTTT.

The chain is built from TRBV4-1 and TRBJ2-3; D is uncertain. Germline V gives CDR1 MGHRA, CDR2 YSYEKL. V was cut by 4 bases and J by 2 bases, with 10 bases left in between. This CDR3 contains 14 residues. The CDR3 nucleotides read TGCGCCAGCAGCCTGGGTCCGTTCACAGATACGCAGTATTTT. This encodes CASSLGPFTDTQYF.

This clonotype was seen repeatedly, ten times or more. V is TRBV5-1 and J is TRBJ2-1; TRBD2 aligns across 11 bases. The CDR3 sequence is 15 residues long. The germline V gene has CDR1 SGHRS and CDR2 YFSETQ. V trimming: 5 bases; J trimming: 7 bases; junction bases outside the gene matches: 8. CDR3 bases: TGCGCCAGCAGGTTTAGCGGGGGGGCCTGGAATGAGCAGTTCTTC. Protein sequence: CASRFSGGAWNEQFF.

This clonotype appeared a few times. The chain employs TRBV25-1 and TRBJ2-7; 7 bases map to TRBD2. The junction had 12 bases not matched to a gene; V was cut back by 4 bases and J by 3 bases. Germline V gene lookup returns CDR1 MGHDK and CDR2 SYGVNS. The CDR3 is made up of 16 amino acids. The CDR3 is CASSAPVPSGCYEQYV. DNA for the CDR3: TGTGCCAGCAGTGCTCCCGTCCCTAGCGGCTGCTACGAGCAGTACGTC.